Following are 8 T cell receptor beta chains from one sample sequenced in a study of CD8+ T cells in alopecia areata. Treatment in this sample: oral pan-JAK inhibitor, 5-10 mg twice daily. Sequencing used cDNA as its template, made by extracting RNA and reverse transcribing it. Assay used: immunoSEQ multiplex PCR; TCRdb lists only in-frame clones, some missing. The sample yields 95,000 to 100,000 clones, 60% to 65% seen once. The sample consisted of CD8+ T cells sorted from blood, taken at week 4, from a patient treated with tofacitinib. These receptors were collected from a human donor with alopecia areata.

The rearrangement joins TRBV13 to TRBJ2-7; 8 bases line up with TRBD1. Germline trimming cut 4 bases from V and 5 bases from J; bases unmatched to any gene: 1. Germline V gene sequence: CDR1 PRHDT, CDR2 FYEKMQ (reference sequence). The CDR3 has 12 amino acids. The CDR3 loop is CASSSQGDEQYF. DNA of the CDR3: TGTGCCAGCAGCTCACAGGGGGACGAGCAGTACTTC.

This clone was observed once. This chain joins TRBV27 and TRBJ2-1; maybe TRBD1 (6 bases). Per the germline V gene, CDR1 is MNHEY and CDR2 is SMNVEV (reference sequence). This CDR3 region has 14 residues. The V end was cut by 8 bases, the J end by 6 bases, with 17 bases between. DNA of the CDR3: TGTGCCAGCGGGACAATTTCCGAGGGCAATGAGCAGTTCTTC. This codes for CASGTISEGNEQFF.

This clone appeared a few times. The chain carries TRBV5-1 and TRBJ2-2, with D possibly being TRBD1 or TRBD2 (5 bases each). CDR3 length equals 13 residues. V dropped 6 bases and J dropped 4 bases, with 10 bases sitting between them. Per the germline V gene, CDR1 is SGHRS and CDR2 is YFSETQ. CDR3 amino acids: CASTGTRTGELFF. The CDR3 nucleotides are TGCGCCAGCACCGGGACGCGCACCGGGGAGCTGTTTTTT.

By share of the sample, this clone is medium-sized. The chain combines TRBV15 with TRBJ2-7, with TRBD1 identical over 9 bases. V dropped 3 bases and J dropped 5; count of bases not matched to a gene: 5. CDR1 and CDR2 (germline): LNHNV, YYDKDF (reference sequence). The CDR3 sequence is 14 residues long. CDR3 amino acids: CATSRDRGVHEQYF. The CDR3 DNA follows: TGTGCCACCAGCAGGGACAGGGGAGTCCACGAGCAGTACTTC.

The V gene is TRBV7-9, the J gene TRBJ1-1; no firm D call. This CDR3 is 16 amino acids long. The germline CDR1 and CDR2 sequences are SEHNR and FQNEAQ (reference sequence). V lost 3 bases and J lost 1, with 15 bases in between. CDR3 residues: CASSLGAGFANTEAFF. DNA for the CDR3: TGTGCCAGCAGCTTGGGCGCGGGGTTTGCGAACACTGAAGCTTTCTTT.

The V gene is TRBV4-1, the J gene TRBJ2-7; TRBD2 agrees at 8 bases. CDR1 is MGHRA and CDR2 is YSYEKL in the germline V gene. V was pared by 0 bases and J by 6 bases, with 4 bases of the junction left unmatched. This CDR3 has 14 residues. The CDR3 coding sequence is TGCGCCAGCAGCCAAGATGCGGGGGGCCCCGAGCAGTACTTC. Its protein product is CASSQDAGGPEQYF.

The chain combines TRBV5-1 with TRBJ2-7; D may correspond to TRBD1 or TRBD2 (6 bases each). Germline CDR1 reads SGHRS; CDR2 reads YFSETQ. V gave up 4 bases and J gave up 5 bases, with 19 bases separating them. The CDR3 is made up of 15 amino acids. The chain's CDR3 is CASSGEVGGLDEQYF. The DNA of the CDR3 is TGCGCCAGCAGCGGGGAGGTTGGGGGCTTGGACGAGCAGTACTTC.

The rearrangement links TRBV5-6 to TRBJ2-7; D is uncertain. CDR1 and CDR2 from the germline V gene are SGHDT and YYEEEE. The CDR3 consists of 13 residues. Trimming took 0 bases from V and 0 from J, leaving 4 bases between them. The CDR3 loop reads CASSLGSSYEQYF. The CDR3, as DNA: TGTGCCAGCAGCTTGGGGAGCTCCTACGAGCAGTACTTC.